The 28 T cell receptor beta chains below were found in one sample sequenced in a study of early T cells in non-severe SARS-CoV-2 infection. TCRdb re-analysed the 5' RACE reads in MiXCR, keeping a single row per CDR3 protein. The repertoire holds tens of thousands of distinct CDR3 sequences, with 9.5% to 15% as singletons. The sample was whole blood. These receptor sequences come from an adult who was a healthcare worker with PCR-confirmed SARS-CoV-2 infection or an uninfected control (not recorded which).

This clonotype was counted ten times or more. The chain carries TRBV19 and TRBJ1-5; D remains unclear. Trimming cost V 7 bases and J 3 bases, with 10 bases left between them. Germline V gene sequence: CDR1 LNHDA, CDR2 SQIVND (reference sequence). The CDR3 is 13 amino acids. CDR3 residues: CASKSGVNQPQHF. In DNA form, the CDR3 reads TGTGCCAGTAAGTCGGGCGTCAATCAGCCCCAGCATTTT.

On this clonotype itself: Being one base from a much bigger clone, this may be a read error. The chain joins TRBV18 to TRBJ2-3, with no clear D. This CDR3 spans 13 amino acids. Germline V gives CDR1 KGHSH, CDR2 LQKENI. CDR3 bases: TGTGTCAGCTCTCTATCCCCCACAGATACGCAGTATTTT. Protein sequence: CVSSLSPTDTQYF.

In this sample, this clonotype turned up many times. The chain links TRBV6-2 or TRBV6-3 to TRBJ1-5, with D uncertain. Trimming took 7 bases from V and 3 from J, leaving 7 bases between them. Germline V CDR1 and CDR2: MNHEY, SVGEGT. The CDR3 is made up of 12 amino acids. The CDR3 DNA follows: TGTGCCAGCAATGCAGTCAATCAGCCCCAGCATTTT. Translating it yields CASNAVNQPQHF.

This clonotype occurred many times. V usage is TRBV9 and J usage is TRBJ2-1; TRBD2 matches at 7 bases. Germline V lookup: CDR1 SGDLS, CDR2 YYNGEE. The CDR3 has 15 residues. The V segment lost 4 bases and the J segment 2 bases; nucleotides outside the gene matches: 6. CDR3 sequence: CASSSGGGAYNEQFF. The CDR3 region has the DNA TGTGCCAGCAGCTCTGGGGGAGGGGCCTACAATGAGCAGTTCTTC.

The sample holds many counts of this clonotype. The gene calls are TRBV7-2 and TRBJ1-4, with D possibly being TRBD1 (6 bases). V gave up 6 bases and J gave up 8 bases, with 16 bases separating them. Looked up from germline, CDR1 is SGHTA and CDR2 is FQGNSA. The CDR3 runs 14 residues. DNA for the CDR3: TGTGCCAGCAGTGAGCCCCCACAGGGCGAAAAACTGTTTTTT. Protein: CASSEPPQGEKLFF.

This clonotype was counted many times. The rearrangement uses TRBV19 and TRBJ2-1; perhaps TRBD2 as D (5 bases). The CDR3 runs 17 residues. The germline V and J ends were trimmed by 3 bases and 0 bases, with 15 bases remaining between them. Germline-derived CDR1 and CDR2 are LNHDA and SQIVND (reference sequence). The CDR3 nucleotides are TGTGCCAGTAGTATCTGGGGAGTCAGTGACTCCTACAATGAGCAGTTCTTC. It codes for CASSIWGVSDSYNEQFF.

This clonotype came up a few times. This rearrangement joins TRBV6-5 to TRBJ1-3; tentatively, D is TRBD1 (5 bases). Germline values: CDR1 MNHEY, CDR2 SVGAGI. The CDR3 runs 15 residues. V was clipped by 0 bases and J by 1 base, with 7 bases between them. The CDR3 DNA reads TGTGCCAGCAGTTACTCGTACAGGTCTGGAAACACCATATATTTT. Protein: CASSYSYRSGNTIYF.

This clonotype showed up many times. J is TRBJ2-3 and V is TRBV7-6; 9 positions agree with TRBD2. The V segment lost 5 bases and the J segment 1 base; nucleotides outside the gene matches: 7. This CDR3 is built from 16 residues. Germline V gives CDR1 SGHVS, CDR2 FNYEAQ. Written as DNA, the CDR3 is TGTGCCAGCAGCCCCCCACTAGCGGGCGGCACAGATACGCAGTATTTT. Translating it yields CASSPPLAGGTDTQYF.

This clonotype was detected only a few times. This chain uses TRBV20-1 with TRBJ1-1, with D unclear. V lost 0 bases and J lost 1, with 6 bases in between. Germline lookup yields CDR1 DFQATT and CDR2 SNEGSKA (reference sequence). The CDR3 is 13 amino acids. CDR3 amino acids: CSARDFANTEAFF. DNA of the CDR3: TGCAGTGCTAGAGACTTCGCGAACACTGAAGCTTTCTTT.

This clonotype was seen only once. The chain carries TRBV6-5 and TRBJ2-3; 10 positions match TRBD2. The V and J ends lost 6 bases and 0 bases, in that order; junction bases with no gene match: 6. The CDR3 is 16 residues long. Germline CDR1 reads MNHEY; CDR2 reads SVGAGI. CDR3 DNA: TGTGCCAGCAGCCCGGGACTAGCGATTAGCACAGATACGCAGTATTTT. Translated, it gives CASSPGLAISTDTQYF.

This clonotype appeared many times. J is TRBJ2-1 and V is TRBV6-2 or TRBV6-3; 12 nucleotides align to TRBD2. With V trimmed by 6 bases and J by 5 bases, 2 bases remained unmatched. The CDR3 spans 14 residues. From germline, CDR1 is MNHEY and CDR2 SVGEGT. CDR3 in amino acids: CASRGLAGNNEQFF. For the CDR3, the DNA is TGTGCCAGCAGAGGACTAGCGGGGAACAATGAGCAGTTCTTC.

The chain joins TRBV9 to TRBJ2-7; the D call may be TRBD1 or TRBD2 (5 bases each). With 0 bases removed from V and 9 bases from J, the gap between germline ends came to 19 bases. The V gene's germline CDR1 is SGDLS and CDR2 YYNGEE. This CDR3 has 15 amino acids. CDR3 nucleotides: TGTGCCAGCAGCGTAGCTGGTAGTGGGACCGATGGGCAGTACTTC. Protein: CASSVAGSGTDGQYF.

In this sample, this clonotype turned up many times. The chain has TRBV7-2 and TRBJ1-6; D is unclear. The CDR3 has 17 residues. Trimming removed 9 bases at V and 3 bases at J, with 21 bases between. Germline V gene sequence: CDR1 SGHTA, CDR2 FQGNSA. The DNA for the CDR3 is TGTGCCAGTCGTCGAGTGGTGCCACAGAACTATAATTCACCCCTCCACTTT. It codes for CASRRVVPQNYNSPLHF.

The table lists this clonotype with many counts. The CDR3 is CSADFRGEAFF. CDR3 sequence (DNA): TGCAGTGCTGATTTCAGGGGTGAAGCTTTCTTT. This chain links TRBV20-1 with TRBJ1-1; D might be TRBD1 (6 bases). V lost 5 bases and J 7 bases, leaving 11 bases between the germline ends. The V gene's germline CDR1 is DFQATT and CDR2 SNEGSKA (reference sequence). The CDR3 length is 11 residues.

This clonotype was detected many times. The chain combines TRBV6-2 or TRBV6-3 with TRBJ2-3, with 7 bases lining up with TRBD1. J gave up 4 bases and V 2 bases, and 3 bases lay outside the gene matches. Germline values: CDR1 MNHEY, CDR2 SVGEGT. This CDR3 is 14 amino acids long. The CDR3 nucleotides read TGTGCCAGCAGTTACGTCGACAGGGCAGATACGCAGTATTTT. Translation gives CASSYVDRADTQYF.

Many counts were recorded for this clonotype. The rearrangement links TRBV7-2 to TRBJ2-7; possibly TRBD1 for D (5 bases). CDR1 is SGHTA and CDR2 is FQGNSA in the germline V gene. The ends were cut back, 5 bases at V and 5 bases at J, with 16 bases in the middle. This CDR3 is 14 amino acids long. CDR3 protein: CASSRGQGRNEQYF. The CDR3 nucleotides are TGTGCCAGCAGCCGCGGACAAGGCAGGAACGAGCAGTACTTC.

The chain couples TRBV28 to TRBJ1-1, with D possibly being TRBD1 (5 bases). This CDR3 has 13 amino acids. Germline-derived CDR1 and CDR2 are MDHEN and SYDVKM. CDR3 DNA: TGTGTCTCCCGGGGACCGAAGAACACTGAAGCTTTCTTT. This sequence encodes CVSRGPKNTEAFF.

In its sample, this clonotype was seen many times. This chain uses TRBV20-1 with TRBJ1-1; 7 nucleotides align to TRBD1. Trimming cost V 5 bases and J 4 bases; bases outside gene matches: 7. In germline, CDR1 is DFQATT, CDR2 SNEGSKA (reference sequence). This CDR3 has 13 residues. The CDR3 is CSAPTGDRTEAFF. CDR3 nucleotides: TGCAGTGCTCCTACAGGGGATCGCACTGAAGCTTTCTTT.

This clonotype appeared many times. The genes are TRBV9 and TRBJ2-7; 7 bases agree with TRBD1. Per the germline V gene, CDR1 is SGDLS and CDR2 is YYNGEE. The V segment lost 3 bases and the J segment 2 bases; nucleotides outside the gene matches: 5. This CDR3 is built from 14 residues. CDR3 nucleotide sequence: TGTGCCAGCAGCGGCGCCAGGGGGACCTACGAGCAGTACTTC. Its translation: CASSGARGTYEQYF.

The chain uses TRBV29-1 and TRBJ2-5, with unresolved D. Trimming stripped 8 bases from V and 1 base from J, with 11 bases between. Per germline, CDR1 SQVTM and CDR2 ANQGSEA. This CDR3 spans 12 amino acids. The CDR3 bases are TGCAGCTCCCGACGGACCCAAGAGACCCAGTACTTC. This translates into CSSRRTQETQYF.

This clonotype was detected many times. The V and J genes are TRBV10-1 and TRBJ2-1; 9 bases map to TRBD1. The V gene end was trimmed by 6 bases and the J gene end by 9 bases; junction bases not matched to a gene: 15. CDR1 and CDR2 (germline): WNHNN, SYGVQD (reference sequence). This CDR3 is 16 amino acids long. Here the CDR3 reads CASSSGTGRVRGEQFF. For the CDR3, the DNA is TGCGCCAGCAGCTCCGGGACAGGGAGGGTCCGGGGTGAGCAGTTCTTC.

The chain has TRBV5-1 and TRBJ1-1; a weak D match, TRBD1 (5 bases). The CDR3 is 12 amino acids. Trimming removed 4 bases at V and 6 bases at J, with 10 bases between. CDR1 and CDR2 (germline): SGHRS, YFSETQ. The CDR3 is CASSLGHAEAFF. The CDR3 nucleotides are TGCGCCAGCAGCCTAGGACACGCTGAAGCTTTCTTT.

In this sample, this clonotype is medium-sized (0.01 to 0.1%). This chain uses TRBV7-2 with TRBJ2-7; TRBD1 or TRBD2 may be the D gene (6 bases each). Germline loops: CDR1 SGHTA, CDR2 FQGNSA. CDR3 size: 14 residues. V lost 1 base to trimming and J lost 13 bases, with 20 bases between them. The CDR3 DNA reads TGTGCCAGCAGCTTAGAGGGGGGTGCTGGTAGAAAATACTTC. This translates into CASSLEGGAGRKYF.

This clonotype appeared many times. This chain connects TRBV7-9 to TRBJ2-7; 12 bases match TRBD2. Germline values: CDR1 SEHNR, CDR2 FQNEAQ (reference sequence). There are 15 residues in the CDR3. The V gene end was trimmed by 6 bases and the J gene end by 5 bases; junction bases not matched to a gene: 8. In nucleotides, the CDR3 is TGTGCCAGCAGGACGACTAGCGGGGGTAGCCACGAGCAGTACTTC. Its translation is CASRTTSGGSHEQYF. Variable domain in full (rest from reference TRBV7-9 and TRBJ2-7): DTGVSQNPRHKITKRGQNVTFRCDPISEHNRLYWYRQTLGQGPEFLTYFQNEAQLEKSRLLSDRFSAERPKGSFSTLEIQRTEQGDSAMYLCASRTTSGGSHEQYFGPGTRLTVT.

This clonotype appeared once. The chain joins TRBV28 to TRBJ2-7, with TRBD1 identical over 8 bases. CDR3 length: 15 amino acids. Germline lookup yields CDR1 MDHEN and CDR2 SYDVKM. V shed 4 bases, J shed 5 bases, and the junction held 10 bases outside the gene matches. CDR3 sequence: CASSSYSGGINEQYF. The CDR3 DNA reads TGTGCCAGCAGTTCTTACTCAGGGGGCATCAACGAGCAGTACTTC.

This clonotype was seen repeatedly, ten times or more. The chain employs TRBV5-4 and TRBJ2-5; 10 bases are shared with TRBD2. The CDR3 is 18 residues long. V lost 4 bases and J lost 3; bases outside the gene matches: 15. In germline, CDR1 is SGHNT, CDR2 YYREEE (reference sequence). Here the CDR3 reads CASSPRLTSGSMKETQYF. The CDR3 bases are TGTGCCAGCAGCCCCCGGTTGACTAGCGGGTCCATGAAAGAGACCCAGTACTTC.

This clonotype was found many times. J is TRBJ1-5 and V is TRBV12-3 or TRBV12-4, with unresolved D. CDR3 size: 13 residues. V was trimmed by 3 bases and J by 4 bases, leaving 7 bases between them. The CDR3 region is CASSLGLNQPQHF. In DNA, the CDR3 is TGTGCCAGCAGTTTGGGCCTAAATCAGCCCCAGCATTTT.

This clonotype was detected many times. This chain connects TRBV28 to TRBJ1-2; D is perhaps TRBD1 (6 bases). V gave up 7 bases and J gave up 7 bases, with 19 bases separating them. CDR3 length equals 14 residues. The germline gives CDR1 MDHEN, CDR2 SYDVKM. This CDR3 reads CASTPTGTYLGYTF. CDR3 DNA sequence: TGTGCCAGCACACCAACCGGGACATATCTTGGCTACACCTTC.